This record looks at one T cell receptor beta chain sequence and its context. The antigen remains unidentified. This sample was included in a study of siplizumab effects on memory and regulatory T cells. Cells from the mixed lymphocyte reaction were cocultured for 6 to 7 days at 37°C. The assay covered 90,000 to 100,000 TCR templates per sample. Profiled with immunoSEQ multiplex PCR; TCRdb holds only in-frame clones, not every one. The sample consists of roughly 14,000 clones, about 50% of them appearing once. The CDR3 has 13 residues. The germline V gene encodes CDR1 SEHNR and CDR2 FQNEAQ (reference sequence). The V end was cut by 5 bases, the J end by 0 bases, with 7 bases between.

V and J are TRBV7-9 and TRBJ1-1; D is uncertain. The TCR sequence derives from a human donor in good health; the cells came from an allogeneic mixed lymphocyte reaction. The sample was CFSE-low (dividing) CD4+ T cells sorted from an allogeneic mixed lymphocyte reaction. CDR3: CASSVRMNTEAFF. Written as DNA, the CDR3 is TGTGCCAGCAGCGTCAGGATGAACACTGAAGCTTTCTTT.